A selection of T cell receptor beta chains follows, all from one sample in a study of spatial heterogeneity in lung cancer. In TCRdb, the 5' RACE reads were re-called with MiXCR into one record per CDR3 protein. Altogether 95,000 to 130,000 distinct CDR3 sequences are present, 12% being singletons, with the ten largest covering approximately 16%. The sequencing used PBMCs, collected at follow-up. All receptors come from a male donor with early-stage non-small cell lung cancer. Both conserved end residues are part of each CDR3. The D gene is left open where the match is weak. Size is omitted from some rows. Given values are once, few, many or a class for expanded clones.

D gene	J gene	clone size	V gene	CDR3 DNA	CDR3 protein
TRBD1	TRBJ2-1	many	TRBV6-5	TGTGCCAGCAGTTACCAGGGGGCGCGGGAGCAGTTCTTC	CASSYQGAREQFF
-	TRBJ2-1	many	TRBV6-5	TGTGCCAGCAGTTACGGGGAATATGAGCAGTTCTTC	CASSYGEYEQFF
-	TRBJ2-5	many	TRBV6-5	TGTGCCAGCAGTAATACAGCGGAAGAGACCCAGTACTTC	CASSNTAEETQYF
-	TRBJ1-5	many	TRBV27	TGTGCCAGCAGTTTAGGCCCTACGTTGCCCCAGCATTTT	CASSLGPTLPQHF
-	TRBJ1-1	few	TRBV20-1	TGCAGTGCTAGAATCACGAACACTGAAGCTTTCTTT	CSARITNTEAFF
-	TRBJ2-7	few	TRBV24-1	TGTGCCACCAGTGATAACGGACTTAAGGAGGACGAGCAGTACTTC	CATSDNGLKEDEQYF
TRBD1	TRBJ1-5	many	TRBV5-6	TGTGCCAGCAGCAAGGGACAGATCAATCAGCCCCAGCATTTT	CASSKGQINQPQHF
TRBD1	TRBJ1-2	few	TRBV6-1	TGTGCCAGCAGTGAAGTAAGGACAGGGGGCTATGGCTACACCTTC	CASSEVRTGGYGYTF
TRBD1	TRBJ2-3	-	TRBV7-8	TGTGCCAGCAGCACGGGACAGGGGATCACAGATACGCAGTATTTT	CASSTGQGITDTQYF
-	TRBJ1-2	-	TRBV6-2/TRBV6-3	TGTGCCAGCAGCCTGAGGGCCGGGACCCTCAATGGCTACACCTTC	CASSLRAGTLNGYTF